The rows below give T cell receptor beta chains drawn from one sample of a study of T cells in Graves' hyperthyroidism and ophthalmopathy. TCRdb reanalysed the multiplex PCR reads using MiXCR and keeps one entry per CDR3 protein. The sample shows fewer than 400,000 distinct CDR3 sequences, roughly 15% of them seen only once. Material for sequencing was blood. All receptors derive from a man aged 30 to 39 with Graves' hyperthyroidism. The conserved cysteine and the conserved F or W are not part of the CDR3 here.

J gene: TRBJ2-1; V gene: TRBV6-4; CDR3 protein: ASSDGSLNEQF
J gene: TRBJ1-4; V gene: TRBV11-2; CDR3 protein: ASSLTSSEREKLF
J gene: TRBJ2-3; V gene: TRBV24-1; CDR3 protein: ATSDLPGQTPDTQY
J gene: TRBJ1-6; V gene: TRBV2; CDR3 protein: ASGGRPPGDGSPLH
J gene: TRBJ2-7; V gene: TRBV7-2; CDR3 protein: ASSPGLAYPEQY
J gene: TRBJ2-7; V gene: TRBV7-2; CDR3 protein: ASSLRQLYEQY
J gene: TRBJ1-1; V gene: TRBV6-2/TRBV6-3; CDR3 protein: ASSYPGSAEAF
J gene: TRBJ2-5; V gene: TRBV6-5; CDR3 protein: ASSYSGLAGLETQY
J gene: TRBJ2-5; V gene: TRBV7-9; CDR3 protein: ASSFRRDVETQY
J gene: TRBJ2-1; V gene: TRBV6-2/TRBV6-3; CDR3 protein: ARSDSSSYNEQF
J gene: TRBJ1-4; V gene: TRBV29-1; CDR3 protein: SVEGTGDEKLF
J gene: TRBJ1-2; V gene: TRBV28; CDR3 protein: ASSSGGGALTYGYT
J gene: TRBJ1-1; V gene: TRBV7-3; CDR3 protein: ASSGGVNTEAF
J gene: TRBJ1-2; V gene: TRBV3-1; CDR3 protein: ASSQEVPGRFWGYGYT
J gene: TRBJ2-1; V gene: TRBV7-6; CDR3 protein: ATSAGRRNEQF
J gene: TRBJ1-1; V gene: TRBV5-1; CDR3 protein: ASRFGPGMNTEAF
J gene: TRBJ1-6; V gene: TRBV5-5; CDR3 protein: ASSLGGFSYNSPLH
J gene: TRBJ1-1; V gene: TRBV6-1; CDR3 protein: ASRAVAYTEAF
J gene: TRBJ2-7; V gene: TRBV6-5; CDR3 protein: ASSYEHPGASYEQY
J gene: TRBJ2-2; V gene: TRBV3-1; CDR3 protein: ASSHREGAGELF
J gene: TRBJ1-1; V gene: TRBV19; CDR3 protein: ASSWTGRATEAF
J gene: TRBJ1-3; V gene: TRBV30; CDR3 protein: AWSRDSSSGNTIY
J gene: TRBJ2-3; V gene: TRBV7-3; CDR3 protein: ASSTTGSDTQY
J gene: TRBJ2-2; V gene: TRBV3-1; CDR3 protein: ASSHSRQGPGELF
J gene: TRBJ2-1; V gene: TRBV9; CDR3 protein: ASSDWGSYNEQF
J gene: TRBJ2-2; V gene: TRBV20-1; CDR3 protein: SAVAGPLTGELF
J gene: TRBJ2-3; V gene: TRBV7-9; CDR3 protein: ASSLSGSIGRGTDTQY
J gene: TRBJ1-6; V gene: TRBV7-3; CDR3 protein: ASSPGGAPGSPLH
J gene: TRBJ2-3; V gene: TRBV20-1; CDR3 protein: SAQTSGRIDTQY
J gene: TRBJ1-5; V gene: TRBV30; CDR3 protein: AWSVLGQGNQPQH
J gene: TRBJ2-3; V gene: TRBV20-1; CDR3 protein: SARSVGRRGDTQY
J gene: TRBJ2-7; V gene: TRBV7-2; CDR3 protein: ASSLFQRTSGITFYEQY
J gene: TRBJ1-1; V gene: TRBV6-2/TRBV6-3; CDR3 protein: ASSYGMAPGGTEAF